This paragraph covers one T cell receptor beta chain sequence. This sample is drawn from a study of blood T cell repertoires in COVID-19. For the study at large: The origin of the acute and convalescent COVID-19 samples was the United States, Italy and Spain. The cDNA or gDNA used as material had been derived from T cells, B-cell-depleted T cells, or PBMCs.

Libraries were prepared by immunoSEQ multiplex PCR; TCRdb keeps only in-frame clonotypes and omits some of them. The sample records 140,000 to 150,000 clones, roughly 84% being singletons. Germline assignment: CDR1 SGHAT and CDR2 FQNNGV. The CDR3 consists of 12 residues. V lost 4 bases and J lost 16; bases outside the gene matches: 10. The clonotype was recovered from a man younger than 45 with COVID-19, enrolled during active disease. V is TRBV11-2 and J is TRBJ2-1; 7 bases fit TRBD2. Sample: peripheral blood. CDR3 amino acids: CASSSGPGGKFF. Here the CDR3 DNA reads TGTGCCAGCAGCTCCGGACCGGGAGGAAAATTCTTC.